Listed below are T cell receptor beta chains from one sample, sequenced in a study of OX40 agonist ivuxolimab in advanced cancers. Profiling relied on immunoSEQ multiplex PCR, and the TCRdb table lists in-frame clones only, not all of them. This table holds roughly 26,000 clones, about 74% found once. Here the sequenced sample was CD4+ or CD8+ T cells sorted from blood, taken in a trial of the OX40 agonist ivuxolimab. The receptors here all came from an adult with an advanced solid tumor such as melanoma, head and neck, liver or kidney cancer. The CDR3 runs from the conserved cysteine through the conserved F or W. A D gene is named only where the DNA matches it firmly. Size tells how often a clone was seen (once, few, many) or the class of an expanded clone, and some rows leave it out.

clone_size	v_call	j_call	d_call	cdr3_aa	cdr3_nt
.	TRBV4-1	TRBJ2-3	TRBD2	CASSQTGTSGGAARDTQYF	TGCGCCAGCAGCCAGACCGGGACTAGCGGGGGGGCAGCCAGAGATACGCAGTATTTT
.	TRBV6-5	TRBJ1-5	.	CASRFPGQPQHF	TGTGCCAGCAGGTTCCCCGGACAGCCCCAGCATTTT
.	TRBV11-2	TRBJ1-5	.	CASSLEYGIGQPQHF	TGTGCCAGCAGCTTAGAGTACGGGATTGGGCAGCCCCAGCATTTT
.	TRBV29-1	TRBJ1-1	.	CSVKPRITEAFF	TGCAGCGTCAAACCTCGGATCACTGAAGCTTTCTTT
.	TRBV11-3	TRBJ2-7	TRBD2	CASSFGISGAYEQYF	TGTGCCAGCAGCTTCGGCATTAGCGGGGCCTACGAGCAGTACTTC
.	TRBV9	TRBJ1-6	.	CASSVRLNNSPLHF	TGTGCCAGCAGCGTGAGGCTAAATAATTCACCCCTCCACTTT
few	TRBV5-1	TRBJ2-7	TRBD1	CASSLAEGTGEHEQYF	TGCGCCAGCAGCTTGGCCGAGGGGACAGGGGAGCACGAGCAGTACTTC
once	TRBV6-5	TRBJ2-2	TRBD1	CASRSGGAAGELFF	TGTGCCAGCCGCTCAGGGGGCGCTGCCGGGGAGCTGTTTTTT
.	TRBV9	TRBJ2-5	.	CASSPSRAETQYF	TGTGCCAGCAGCCCCAGCAGGGCAGAGACCCAGTACTTC
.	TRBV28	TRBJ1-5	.	CASSGQRYNQPQHF	TGTGCCAGCAGTGGTCAGAGATACAATCAGCCCCAGCATTTT
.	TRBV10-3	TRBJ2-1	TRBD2	CAIGTSNIGEQFF	TGTGCCATCGGGACTAGCAACATCGGTGAGCAGTTCTTC
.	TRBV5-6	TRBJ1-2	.	CASSPSGYGYTF	TGTGCCAGCAGCCCCTCGGGCTATGGCTACACCTTC
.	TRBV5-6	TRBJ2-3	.	CASSVPGQLTDTQYF	TGTGCCAGCAGCGTACCGGGACAACTCACAGATACGCAGTATTTT
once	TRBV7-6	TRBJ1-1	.	CASSLGRTVNTEAFF	TGTGCCAGCAGCTTAGGAAGGACTGTGAACACTGAAGCTTTCTTT
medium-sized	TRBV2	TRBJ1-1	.	CASSDWGRAEAFF	TGTGCCAGCAGTGATTGGGGGAGGGCTGAAGCTTTCTTT
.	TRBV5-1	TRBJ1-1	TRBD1	CASSRDRSGNTEAFF	TGCGCCAGCAGCCGGGACAGAAGTGGGAACACTGAAGCTTTCTTT
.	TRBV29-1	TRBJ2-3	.	CSVGGETTYTDTQYF	TGCAGCGTTGGGGGGGAGACTACTTACACAGATACGCAGTATTTT
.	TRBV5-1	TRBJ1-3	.	CASGVDLGNTIYF	TGCGCCAGCGGGGTTGATCTTGGAAACACCATATATTTT
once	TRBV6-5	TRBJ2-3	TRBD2	CASSLILAGGPMGQYF	TGTGCCAGCAGTTTAATACTAGCGGGGGGGCCTATGGGCCAGTATTTT
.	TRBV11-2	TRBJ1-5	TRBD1	CASSLDLQGWQPQHF	TGTGCCAGCAGCTTAGACCTACAGGGGTGGCAGCCCCAGCATTTT
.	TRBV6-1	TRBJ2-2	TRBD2	CASSVSGGAGELFF	TGTGCCAGCAGTGTGAGCGGGGGGGCCGGGGAGCTGTTTTTT
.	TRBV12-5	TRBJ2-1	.	CASGLVLPGIPDNEQFF	TGTGCTAGTGGTTTGGTACTACCCGGGATCCCAGACAATGAGCAGTTCTTC
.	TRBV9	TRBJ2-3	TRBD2	CASSVGASGGSNTQYF	TGTGCCAGCAGCGTAGGGGCAAGCGGGGGAAGTAATACGCAGTATTTT
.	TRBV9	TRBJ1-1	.	CASSGLNTEAFF	TGTGCCAGCAGCGGGCTGAACACTGAAGCTTTCTTT
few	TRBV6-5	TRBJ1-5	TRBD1	CASSRTGEGQPQHF	TGTGCCAGCAGTCGGACAGGGGAGGGTCAGCCCCAGCATTTT
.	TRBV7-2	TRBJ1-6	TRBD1	CASSLVSGQGLGSPLHF	TGTGCCAGCAGCTTAGTATCCGGACAGGGACTGGGATCACCCCTCCACTTT
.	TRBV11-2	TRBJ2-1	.	CASSLDLSLNEQFF	TGTGCCAGCAGCTTAGATCTCTCGCTTAATGAGCAGTTCTTC
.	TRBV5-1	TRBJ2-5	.	CASSLGRAGETQYF	TGCGCCAGCAGCTTGGGGAGGGCCGGGGAGACCCAGTACTTC
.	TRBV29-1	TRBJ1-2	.	CSVGQGNSRYGYTF	TGCAGCGTTGGGCAGGGGAACTCTAGGTATGGCTACACCTTC
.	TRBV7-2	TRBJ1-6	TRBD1	CASSPQGVKSSYNSPLHF	TGTGCCAGCAGCCCGCAGGGGGTGAAGAGCTCCTATAATTCACCCCTCCACTTT
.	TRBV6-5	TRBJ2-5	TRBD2	CASSSQAGAGRWTQYF	TGTGCCAGCAGTTCTCAAGCGGGGGCCGGCCGTTGGACCCAGTACTTC
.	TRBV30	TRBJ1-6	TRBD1	CAQGGTGSPLHF	TGTGCCCAGGGGGGTACAGGTTCACCCCTCCACTTT
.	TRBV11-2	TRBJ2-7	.	CASSPHPGTLPYF	TGTGCCAGCAGCCCTCACCCCGGGACATTACCGTACTTC
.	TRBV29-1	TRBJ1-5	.	CSVADGLLGNQPQHF	TGCAGCGTTGCCGATGGCCTCCTGGGTAATCAGCCCCAGCATTTT
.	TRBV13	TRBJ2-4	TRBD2	CASSSRSGDAKNIQYF	TGTGCCAGCAGCTCTCGGAGCGGGGACGCCAAAAACATTCAGTACTTC
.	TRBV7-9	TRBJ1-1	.	CASSQTGNTEAFF	TGTGCCAGCAGCCAGACAGGGAACACTGAAGCTTTCTTT
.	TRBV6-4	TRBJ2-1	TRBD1	CASSEENRGHEQFF	TGTGCCAGCAGTGAAGAAAACAGGGGACACGAGCAGTTCTTC
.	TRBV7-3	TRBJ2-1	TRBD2	CASSSRTSGGYNEQFF	TGTGCCAGCAGCTCTCGGACTAGCGGGGGATACAATGAGCAGTTCTTC
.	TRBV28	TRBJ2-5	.	CASTGGGGTQYF	TGTGCCAGCACCGGCGGTGGGGGGACCCAGTACTTC
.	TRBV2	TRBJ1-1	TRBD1	CASKILDRGNTEAFF	TGTGCCAGCAAGATACTGGACAGGGGGAACACTGAAGCTTTCTTT